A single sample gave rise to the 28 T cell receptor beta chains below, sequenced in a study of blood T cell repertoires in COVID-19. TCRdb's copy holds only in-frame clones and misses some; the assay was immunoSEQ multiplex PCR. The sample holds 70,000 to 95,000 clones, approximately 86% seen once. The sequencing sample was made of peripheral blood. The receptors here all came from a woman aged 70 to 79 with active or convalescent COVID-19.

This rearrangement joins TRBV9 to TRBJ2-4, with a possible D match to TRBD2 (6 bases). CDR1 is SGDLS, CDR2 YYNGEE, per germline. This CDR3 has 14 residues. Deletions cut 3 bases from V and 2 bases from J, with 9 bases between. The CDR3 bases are TGTGCCAGCAGCGCCCGGGAGTCCAAAAACATTCAGTACTTC. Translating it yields CASSARESKNIQYF.

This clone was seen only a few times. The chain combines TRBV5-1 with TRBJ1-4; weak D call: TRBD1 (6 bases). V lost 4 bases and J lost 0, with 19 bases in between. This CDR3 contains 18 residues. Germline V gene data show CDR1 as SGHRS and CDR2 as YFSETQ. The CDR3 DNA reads TGCGCCAGCAGCCCAAGGACAGCCGCTGGGGCAACTAATGAAAAACTGTTTTTT. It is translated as CASSPRTAAGATNEKLFF.

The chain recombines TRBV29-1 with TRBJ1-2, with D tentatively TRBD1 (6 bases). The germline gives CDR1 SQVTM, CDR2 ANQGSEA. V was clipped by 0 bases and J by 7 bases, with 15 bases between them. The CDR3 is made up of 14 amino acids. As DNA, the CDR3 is TGCAGCGTTGAAGAGGTCAGGGGTACTAGTGGCTACACCTTC. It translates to CSVEEVRGTSGYTF.

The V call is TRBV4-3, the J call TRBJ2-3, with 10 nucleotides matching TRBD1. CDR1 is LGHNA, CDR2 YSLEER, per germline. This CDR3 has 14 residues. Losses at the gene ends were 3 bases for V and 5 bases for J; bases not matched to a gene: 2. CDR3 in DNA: TGCGCCAGCAGCCACGGACAGGGGGAAGATACGCAGTATTTT. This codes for CASSHGQGEDTQYF.

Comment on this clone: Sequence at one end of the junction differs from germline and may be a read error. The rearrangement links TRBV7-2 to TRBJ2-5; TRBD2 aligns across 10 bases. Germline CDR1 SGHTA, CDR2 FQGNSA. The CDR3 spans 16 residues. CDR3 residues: CASIPWAAGGQGTQYF. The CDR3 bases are TGTGCCAGCATCCCCTGGGCAGCGGGGGGGCAAGGGACCCAGTACTTC.

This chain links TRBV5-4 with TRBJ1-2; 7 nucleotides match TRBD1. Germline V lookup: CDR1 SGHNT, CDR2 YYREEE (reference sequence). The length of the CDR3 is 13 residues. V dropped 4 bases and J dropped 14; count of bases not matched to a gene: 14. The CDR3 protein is CASSPGQHLTRTF. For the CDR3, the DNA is TGTGCCAGCAGCCCGGGACAGCACCTAACTAGGACCTTC.

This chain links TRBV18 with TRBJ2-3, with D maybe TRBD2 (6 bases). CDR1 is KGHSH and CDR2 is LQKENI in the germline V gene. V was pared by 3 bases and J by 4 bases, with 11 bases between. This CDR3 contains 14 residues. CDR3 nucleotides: TGTGCCAGCTCACCTAACCGGGACTCAGATACGCAGTATTTT. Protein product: CASSPNRDSDTQYF.

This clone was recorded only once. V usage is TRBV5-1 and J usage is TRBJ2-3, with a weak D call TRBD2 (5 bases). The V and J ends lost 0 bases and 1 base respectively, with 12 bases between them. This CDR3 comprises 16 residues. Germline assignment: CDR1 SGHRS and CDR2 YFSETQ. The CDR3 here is CASSLVVEVGTDTQYF. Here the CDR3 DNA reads TGCGCCAGCAGCTTGGTGGTGGAGGTTGGCACAGATACGCAGTATTTT.

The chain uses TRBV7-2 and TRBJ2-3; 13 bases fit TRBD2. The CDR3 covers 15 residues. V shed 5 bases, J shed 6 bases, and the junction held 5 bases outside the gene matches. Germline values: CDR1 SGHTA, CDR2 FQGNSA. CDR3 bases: TGTGCCAGCAGCCCCGGACTAGCGGGGGACGATACGCAGTATTTT. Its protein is CASSPGLAGDDTQYF.

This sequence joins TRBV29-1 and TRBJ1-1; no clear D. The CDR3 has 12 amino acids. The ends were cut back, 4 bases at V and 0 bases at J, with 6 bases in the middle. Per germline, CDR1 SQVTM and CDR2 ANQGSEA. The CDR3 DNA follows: TGCAGCGTTGGGCAAATGAACACTGAAGCTTTCTTT. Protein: CSVGQMNTEAFF.

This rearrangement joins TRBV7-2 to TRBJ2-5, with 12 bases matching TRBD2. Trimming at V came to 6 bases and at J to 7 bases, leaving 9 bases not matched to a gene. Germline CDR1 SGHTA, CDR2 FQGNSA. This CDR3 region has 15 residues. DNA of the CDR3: TGTGCCAGCAGTCCCTCTAGCGGGGGGGCCCGGACCCAGTACTTC. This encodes CASSPSSGGARTQYF.

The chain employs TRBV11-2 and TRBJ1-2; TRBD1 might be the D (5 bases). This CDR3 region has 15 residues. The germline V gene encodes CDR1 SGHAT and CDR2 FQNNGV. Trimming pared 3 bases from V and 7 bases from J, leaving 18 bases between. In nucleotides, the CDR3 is TGTGCCAGCAGCTTTAAGGGGCTGGGAAGGTCTGGCTACACCTTC. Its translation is CASSFKGLGRSGYTF.

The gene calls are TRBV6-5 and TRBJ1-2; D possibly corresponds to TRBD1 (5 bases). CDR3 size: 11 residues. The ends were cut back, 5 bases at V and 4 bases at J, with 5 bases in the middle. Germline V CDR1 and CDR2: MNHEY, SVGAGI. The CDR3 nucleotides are TGTGCCAGCAGTACAGGCTATGGCTACACCTTC. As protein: CASSTGYGYTF.

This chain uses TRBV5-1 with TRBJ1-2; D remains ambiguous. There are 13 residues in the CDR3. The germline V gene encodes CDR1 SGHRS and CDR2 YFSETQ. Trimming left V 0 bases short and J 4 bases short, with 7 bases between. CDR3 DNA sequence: TGCGCCAGCAGCTTGGTGGGCAGCTATGGCTACACCTTC. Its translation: CASSLVGSYGYTF.

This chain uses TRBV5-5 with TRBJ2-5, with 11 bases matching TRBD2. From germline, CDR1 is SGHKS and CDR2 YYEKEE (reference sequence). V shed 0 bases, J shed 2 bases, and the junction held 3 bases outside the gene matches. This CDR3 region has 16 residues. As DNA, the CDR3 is TGTGCCAGCAGCTTGGCCCTAGCGGGGGGTCAAGAGACCCAGTACTTC. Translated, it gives CASSLALAGGQETQYF. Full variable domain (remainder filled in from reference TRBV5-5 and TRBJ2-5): DAGVTQSPTHLIKTRGQQVTLRCSPISGHKSVSWYQQVLGQGPQFIFQYYEKEERGRGNFPDRFSARQFPNYSSELNVNALLLGDSALYLCASSLALAGGQETQYFGPGTRLLVL.

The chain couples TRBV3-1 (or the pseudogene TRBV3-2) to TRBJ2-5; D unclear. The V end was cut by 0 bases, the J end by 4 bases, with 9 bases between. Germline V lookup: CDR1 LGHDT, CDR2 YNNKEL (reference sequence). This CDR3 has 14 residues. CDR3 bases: TGTGCCAGCAGCCAAGACCTGGGCGCAGAGACCCAGTACTTC. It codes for CASSQDLGAETQYF.

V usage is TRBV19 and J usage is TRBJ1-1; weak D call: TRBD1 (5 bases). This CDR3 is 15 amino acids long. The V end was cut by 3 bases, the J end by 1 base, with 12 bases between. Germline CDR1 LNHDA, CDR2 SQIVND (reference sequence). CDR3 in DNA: TGTGCCAGTAGTATCTCGACAGCAAAGAACACTGAAGCTTTCTTT. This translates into CASSISTAKNTEAFF. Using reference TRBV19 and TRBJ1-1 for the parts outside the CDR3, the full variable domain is DGGITQSPKYLFRKEGQNVTLSCEQNLNHDAMYWYRQDPGQGLRLIYYSQIVNDFQKGDIAEGYSVSREKKESFPLTVTSAQKNPTAFYLCASSISTAKNTEAFFGQGTRLTVV.

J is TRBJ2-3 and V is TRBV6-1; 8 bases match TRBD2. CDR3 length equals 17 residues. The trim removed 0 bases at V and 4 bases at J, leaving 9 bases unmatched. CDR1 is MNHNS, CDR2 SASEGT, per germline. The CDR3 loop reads CASSEAPIAGTADTQYF. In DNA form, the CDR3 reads TGTGCCAGCAGTGAAGCCCCCATAGCGGGGACGGCAGATACGCAGTATTTT.

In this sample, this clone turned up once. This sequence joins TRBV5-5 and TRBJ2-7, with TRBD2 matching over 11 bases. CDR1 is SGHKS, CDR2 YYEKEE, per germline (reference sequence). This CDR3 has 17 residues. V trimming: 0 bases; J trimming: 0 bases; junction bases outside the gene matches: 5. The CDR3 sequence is CASSLAVTSGDSYEQYF. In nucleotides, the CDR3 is TGTGCCAGCAGCTTGGCTGTGACTAGCGGGGACTCCTACGAGCAGTACTTC.

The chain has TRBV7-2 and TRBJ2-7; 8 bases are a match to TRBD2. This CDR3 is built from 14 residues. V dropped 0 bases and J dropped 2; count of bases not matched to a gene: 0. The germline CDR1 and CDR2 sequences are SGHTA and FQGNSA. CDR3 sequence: CASSLASGTYEQYF. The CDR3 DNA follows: TGTGCCAGCAGCTTAGCTAGCGGGACCTACGAGCAGTACTTC. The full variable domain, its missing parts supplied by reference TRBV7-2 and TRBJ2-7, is GAGVSQSPSNKVTEKGKDVELRCDPISGHTALYWYRQSLGQGLEFLIYFQGNSAPDKSGLPSDRFSAERTGGSVSTLTIQRTQQEDSAVYLCASSLASGTYEQYFGPGTRLTVT.

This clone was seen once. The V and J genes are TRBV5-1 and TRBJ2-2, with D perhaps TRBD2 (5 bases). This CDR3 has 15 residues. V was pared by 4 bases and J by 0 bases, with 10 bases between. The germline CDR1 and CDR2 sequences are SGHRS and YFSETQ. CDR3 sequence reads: CASSPRTSNTGELFF. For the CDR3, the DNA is TGCGCCAGCAGCCCTAGGACTTCGAACACCGGGGAGCTGTTTTTT.

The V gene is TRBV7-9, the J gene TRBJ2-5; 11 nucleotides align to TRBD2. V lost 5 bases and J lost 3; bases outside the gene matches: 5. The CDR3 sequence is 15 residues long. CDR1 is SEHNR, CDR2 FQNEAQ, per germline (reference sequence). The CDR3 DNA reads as TGTGCCAGCAGCGGAGTACTAGCGGGGGAAGAGACCCAGTACTTC. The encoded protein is CASSGVLAGEETQYF. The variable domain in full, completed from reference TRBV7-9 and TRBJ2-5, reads DTGVSQNPRHKITKRGQNVTFRCDPISEHNRLYWYRQTLGQGPEFLTYFQNEAQLEKSRLLSDRFSAERPKGSFSTLEIQRTEQGDSAMYLCASSGVLAGEETQYFGPGTRLLVL.

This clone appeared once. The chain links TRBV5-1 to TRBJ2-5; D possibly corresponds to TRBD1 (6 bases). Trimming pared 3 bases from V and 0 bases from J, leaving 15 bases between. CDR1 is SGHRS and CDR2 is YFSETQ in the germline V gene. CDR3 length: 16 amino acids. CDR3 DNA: TGCGCCAGCAGCTACGGGACATTAAGGTACCAAGAGACCCAGTACTTC. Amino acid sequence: CASSYGTLRYQETQYF.

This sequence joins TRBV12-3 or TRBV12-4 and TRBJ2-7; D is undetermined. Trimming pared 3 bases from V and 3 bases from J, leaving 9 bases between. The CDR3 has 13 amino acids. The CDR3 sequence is CASSFDTFYEQYF. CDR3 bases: TGTGCCAGCAGTTTCGACACCTTCTACGAGCAGTACTTC.

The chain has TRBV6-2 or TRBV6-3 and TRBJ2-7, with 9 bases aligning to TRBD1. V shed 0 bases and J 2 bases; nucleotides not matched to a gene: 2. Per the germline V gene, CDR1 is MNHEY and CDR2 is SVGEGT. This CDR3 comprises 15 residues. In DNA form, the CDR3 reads TGTGCCAGCAGTTACTCCGACAGGGGGACCTACGAGCAGTACTTC. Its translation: CASSYSDRGTYEQYF.

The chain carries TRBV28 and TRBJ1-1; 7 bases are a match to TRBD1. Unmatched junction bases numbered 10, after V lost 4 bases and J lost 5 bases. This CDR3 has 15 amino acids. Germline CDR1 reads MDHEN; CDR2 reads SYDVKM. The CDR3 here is CASSSLGQLGTEAFF. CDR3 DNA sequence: TGTGCCAGCAGTTCCCTGGGACAGCTCGGAACTGAAGCTTTCTTT.

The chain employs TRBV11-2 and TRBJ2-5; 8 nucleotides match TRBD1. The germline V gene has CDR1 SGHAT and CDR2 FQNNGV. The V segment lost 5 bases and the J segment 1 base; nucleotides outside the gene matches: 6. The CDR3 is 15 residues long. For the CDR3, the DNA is TGTGCCAGCAGCAAGCAGACAGGGGCCCAAGAGACCCAGTACTTC. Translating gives CASSKQTGAQETQYF.

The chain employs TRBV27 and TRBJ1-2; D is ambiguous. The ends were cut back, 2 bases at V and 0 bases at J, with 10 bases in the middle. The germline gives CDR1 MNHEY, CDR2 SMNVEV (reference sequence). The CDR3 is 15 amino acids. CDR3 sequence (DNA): TGTGCCAGCAGTTTAGGTCGTCCAGCTAACTATGGCTACACCTTC. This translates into CASSLGRPANYGYTF.